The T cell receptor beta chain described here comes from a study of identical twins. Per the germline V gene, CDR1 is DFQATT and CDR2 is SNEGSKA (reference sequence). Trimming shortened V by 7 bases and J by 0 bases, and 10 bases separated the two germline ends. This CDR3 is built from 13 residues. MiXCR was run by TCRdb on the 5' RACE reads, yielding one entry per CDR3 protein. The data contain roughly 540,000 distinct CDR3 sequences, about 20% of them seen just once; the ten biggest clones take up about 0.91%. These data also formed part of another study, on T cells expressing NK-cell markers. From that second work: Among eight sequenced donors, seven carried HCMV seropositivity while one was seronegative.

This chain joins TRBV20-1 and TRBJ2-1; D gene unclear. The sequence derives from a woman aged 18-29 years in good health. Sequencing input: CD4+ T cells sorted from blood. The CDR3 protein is CSGAFTSYNEQFF. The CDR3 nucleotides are TGCAGTGGAGCGTTTACCTCCTACAATGAGCAGTTCTTC.